Shown below are 27 T cell receptor beta chains from a single sample sequenced in a study of blood T cell repertoires in COVID-19. Generated by immunoSEQ multiplex PCR, the TCRdb table keeps only in-frame clones and is missing some. The table lists around 160,000 clones, about nine tenths of them singletons. Sequences were obtained from peripheral blood. These receptors were collected from a human donor in a cohort sampled during active COVID-19.

The chain has TRBV4-3 and TRBJ1-3, with a tentative D call TRBD1 (5 bases). CDR1 and CDR2 from the germline V gene are LGHNA and YSLEER. There are 14 residues in the CDR3. V shed 0 bases and J shed 2 bases, with 5 bases lying between them. The CDR3 protein is CASSQDRAGNTIYF. For the CDR3, the DNA is TGCGCCAGCAGCCAAGACAGGGCTGGAAACACCATATATTTT.

A single count supports this clone. The chain carries TRBV30 and TRBJ2-3; D is possibly TRBD1 (6 bases). V was shortened by 1 base and J by 6 bases, with 8 bases between the two germline ends. Germline assignment: CDR1 GTSNPN and CDR2 SVGIG (reference sequence). CDR3 size: 12 residues. The chain's CDR3 is CAWSEGEDTQYF. The CDR3 DNA reads TGTGCCTGGAGTGAGGGGGAGGATACGCAGTATTTT.

In its sample, this clone was seen once. The chain combines TRBV11-2 with TRBJ2-5; 10 bases agree with TRBD2. This CDR3 has 14 amino acids. With 6 bases clipped from V and 0 bases from J, the junction kept 1 base outside the gene matches. CDR1 and CDR2 (germline): SGHAT, FQNNGV. For the CDR3, the DNA is TGTGCCAGCAGTCTAGCGGGGGACCAAGAGACCCAGTACTTC. This gives the protein CASSLAGDQETQYF.

This clone appeared a single time. CDR3 amino acids: CASRDDRGGRSYSYEQYF. The CDR3 coding sequence is TGTGCCAGCAGGGACGACAGGGGAGGCCGATCGTACTCCTACGAGCAGTACTTC. The chain employs TRBV3-1 (or the pseudogene TRBV3-2) and TRBJ2-7; 8 nucleotides line up with TRBD1. CDR1 is LGHDT and CDR2 is YNNKEL in the germline V gene (reference sequence). The CDR3 consists of 18 residues. Trimming removed 6 bases from V and 0 bases from J; junction bases left unmatched: 16.

The chain is built from TRBV7-3 and TRBJ2-1; D possibly corresponds to TRBD1 (6 bases). Between the trimmed V and J ends, which lost 5 bases and 5 bases, there was a span of 19 bases. This CDR3 comprises 16 residues. The germline gives CDR1 SGHTA, CDR2 FQGTGA. CDR3 coding DNA: TGTGCCAGCAGCCCTCAGGGGACCTATAGAAACAATGAGCAGTTCTTC. Protein product: CASSPQGTYRNNEQFF. The full variable domain, completed using reference TRBV7-3 and TRBJ2-1, is GAGVSQTPSNKVTEKGKYVELRCDPISGHTALYWYRQSLGQGPEFLIYFQGTGAADDSGLPNDRFFAVRPEGSVSTLKIQRTERGDSAVYLCASSPQGTYRNNEQFFGPGTRLTVL.

The V and J genes are TRBV6-1 and TRBJ1-1, with TRBD1 matching 7 bases. The V segment lost 2 bases and the J segment 8 bases; nucleotides outside the gene matches: 14. Germline CDR1 is MNHNS and CDR2 is SASEGT. There are 16 residues in the CDR3. In DNA form, the CDR3 reads TGTGCCAGCAGTGAACTTAGGGGGCGACGCCCCTCCGAAGCTTTCTTT. This gives the protein CASSELRGRRPSEAFF.

The chain recombines TRBV28 with TRBJ2-1; D perhaps matches TRBD1 (5 bases). Trimming took off 6 bases at V and 10 bases at J, with 19 bases between the two ends. The CDR3 is 14 residues long. Looked up from germline, CDR1 is MDHEN and CDR2 is SYDVKM. The CDR3 DNA follows: TGTGCCAGCAGCACTAAGGGGTACCCAGGGGAGCAGTTCTTC. Amino acids: CASSTKGYPGEQFF.

The chain combines TRBV7-2 with TRBJ2-3; 9 bases fit TRBD2. Losses at the gene ends were 8 bases for V and 5 bases for J; bases not matched to a gene: 14. From germline, CDR1 is SGHTA and CDR2 FQGNSA. The CDR3 spans 16 residues. CDR3 region: CASSWRLAAGIDTQYF. The CDR3 nucleotides are TGTGCCAGCTCTTGGCGACTAGCGGCAGGGATAGATACGCAGTATTTT.

This clone was counted a single time. This chain connects TRBV4-1 to TRBJ2-1; 10 bases agree with TRBD2. This CDR3 has 16 residues. V lost 4 bases, J lost 4 bases, and 7 bases stayed unmatched. The V gene's germline CDR1 is MGHRA and CDR2 YSYEKL. The CDR3 reads CASSLGRTSGYNEQFF. DNA for the CDR3: TGCGCCAGCAGCCTGGGCAGGACTAGCGGTTACAATGAGCAGTTCTTC.

The genes are TRBV21-1 and TRBJ2-5; TRBD2, the table's D call, was not compared with the DNA. TRBV21-1 is listed as a pseudogene. The CDR3 loop spans 13 amino acids. The CDR3 spells CASQVLKVETQYF. CDR3 DNA: TGTGCCAGTCAAGTACTCAAAGTAGAGACCCAGTACTTC.

V gene TRBV6-5 combines with J gene TRBJ2-1, with 9 bases lining up with TRBD2. The V gene's germline CDR1 is MNHEY and CDR2 SVGAGI. The CDR3 has 14 residues. V gave up 5 bases and J gave up 3 bases; unmatched junction bases: 2. CDR3 protein: CASSRLAVYNEQFF. The CDR3 DNA sequence: TGTGCCAGCAGTCGACTAGCGGTCTACAATGAGCAGTTCTTC.

Here the CDR3 reads CASSLRGEQFF. The DNA for the CDR3 is TGTGCCAGCAGTTTACGAGGTGAGCAGTTCTTC. The V and J genes are TRBV28 and TRBJ2-1, with D uncertain. The CDR3 loop spans 11 amino acids. Trimming pared 2 bases from V and 9 bases from J, leaving 5 bases between. CDR1 and CDR2 (germline): MDHEN, SYDVKM.

This clone was observed a handful of times. J is TRBJ1-6 and V is TRBV11-3, with unresolved D. The V end lost 5 bases, the J end lost 12 bases, and 14 bases lay between the germline ends. CDR3 length equals 13 residues. Looked up from germline, CDR1 is SGHNT and CDR2 is YENEEA. This chain's CDR3 is CASSPSPTGPLHF. CDR3 bases: TGTGCCAGCAGCCCCTCCCCGACGGGACCCCTCCACTTT.

The rearrangement uses TRBV7-2 and TRBJ2-7, with 8 bases fitting TRBD2. CDR1 SGHTA and CDR2 FQGNSA come from the germline V gene. There are 16 residues in the CDR3. Trimming at V came to 5 bases and at J to 2 bases, leaving 11 bases not matched to a gene. CDR3: CASSPVSSGLTYEQYF. The CDR3 nucleotides read TGTGCCAGCAGCCCCGTGTCTAGCGGGCTGACCTACGAGCAGTACTTC.

DNA for the CDR3: TGTGCCAGCAGTGAATATGGGGGAGGGACTAGGGTCTACAATGAGCAGTTCTTC. It yields the protein CASSEYGGGTRVYNEQFF. The chain carries TRBV25-1 and TRBJ2-1; the match to TRBD2 covers 8 bases. With V trimmed by 0 bases and J by 3 bases, 10 bases remained unmatched. This CDR3 has 18 residues. The V gene's germline CDR1 is MGHDK and CDR2 SYGVNS.

This sequence joins TRBV5-4 and TRBJ2-3; unclear D gene. The length of the CDR3 is 14 residues. From germline, CDR1 is SGHNT and CDR2 YYREEE (reference sequence). V was trimmed by 0 bases and J by 2 bases, leaving 7 bases between them. CDR3 amino acids: CASSLELPTDTQYF. The CDR3, as DNA: TGTGCCAGCAGCTTGGAGCTTCCCACAGATACGCAGTATTTT.

The chain recombines TRBV7-3 with TRBJ2-7; the match to TRBD1 covers 9 bases. CDR1 is SGHTA, CDR2 FQGTGA, per germline. V was clipped by 4 bases and J by 6 bases; unmatched bases: 7. The CDR3 has 14 residues. CDR3 sequence: CASSSGQGNSEQYF. The CDR3 region has the DNA TGTGCCAGCAGCTCTGGACAGGGGAACTCCGAGCAGTACTTC.

This chain connects TRBV6-2 or TRBV6-3 to TRBJ2-5, with D perhaps matching TRBD2 (6 bases). The V end lost 2 bases, the J end lost 10 bases, and 8 bases lay between the germline ends. The CDR3 runs to 11 residues. CDR1 MNHEY and CDR2 SVGEGT come from the germline V gene. CDR3 DNA sequence: TGTGCCAGCAGTTACGGGCGGGGCCAGTACTTC. Translated, it gives CASSYGRGQYF.

V and J are TRBV6-2 or TRBV6-3 and TRBJ1-5; D is uncertain. CDR1 and CDR2 from the germline V gene are MNHEY and SVGEGT. This CDR3 has 12 amino acids. V was shortened by 8 bases and J by 5 bases, with 10 bases between the two germline ends. CDR3 coding DNA: TGTGCCAGCCGCCGTCGTTATCAGCCCCAGCATTTT. Amino acids: CASRRRYQPQHF.

The chain combines TRBV5-5 with TRBJ2-1, with D maybe TRBD2 (5 bases). The CDR3 is 16 amino acids. The germline V and J ends were trimmed by 0 bases and 2 bases, with 12 bases remaining between them. Germline V lookup: CDR1 SGHKS, CDR2 YYEKEE (reference sequence). This CDR3 reads CASSLVLVITYNEQFF. Here the CDR3 DNA reads TGTGCCAGCAGCTTGGTACTAGTCATCACCTACAATGAGCAGTTCTTC.

The chain has TRBV7-8 and TRBJ2-1; D is perhaps TRBD2 (7 bases). The CDR3 runs 16 residues. Germline CDR1 and CDR2: SGHVS and FQNEAQ. V was trimmed by 3 bases and J by 6 bases, leaving 18 bases between them. For the CDR3, the DNA is TGTGCCAGCAGCTTCAGTCCTAGCGGAGGGGGCAATGAGCAGTTCTTC. Translating gives CASSFSPSGGGNEQFF.

With regard to this clone: Other DNA sequences in the same sample also yield this CDR3. The J gene is TRBJ1-5, the V gene TRBV7-2, with TRBD1 as a possible D gene (5 bases). Germline V gives CDR1 SGHTA, CDR2 FQGNSA. The CDR3 totals 14 residues. The V end was cut by 1 base, the J end by 4 bases, with 8 bases between. In DNA, the CDR3 is TGTGCCAGCAGCTTAGGGGGGAGGAATCAGCCCCAGCATTTT. Protein sequence: CASSLGGRNQPQHF.

This chain joins TRBV19 and TRBJ2-3, with 7 bases aligning to TRBD1. V was pared by 6 bases and J by 6 bases, with 12 bases of the junction left unmatched. Germline loops: CDR1 LNHDA, CDR2 SQIVND (reference sequence). The CDR3 spans 15 residues. The CDR3 spells CASRMTGLLGDTQYF. The CDR3 nucleotides read TGTGCCAGTAGGATGACAGGGCTCCTAGGGGATACGCAGTATTTT.

The chain carries TRBV18 and TRBJ2-5, with 14 bases matching TRBD2. With V trimmed by 5 bases and J by 3 bases, 14 bases remained unmatched. The CDR3 length is 19 residues. CDR1 KGHSH and CDR2 LQKENI come from the germline V gene. CDR3 nucleotides: TGTGCCAGCTCATCCACAGGCCCCGGACTAGCGGGAGGTAAAGAGACCCAGTACTTC. Its translation: CASSSTGPGLAGGKETQYF.

This clone was counted once. In DNA form, the CDR3 reads TGTGCCAGCAGCGCCGCAAGGACAGCCTACAATGAGCAGTTCTTC. This gives the protein CASSAARTAYNEQFF. This chain uses TRBV27 with TRBJ2-1; D perhaps matches TRBD1 (6 bases). Trimming shortened V by 6 bases and J by 2 bases, and 14 bases separated the two germline ends. The V gene's germline CDR1 is MNHEY and CDR2 SMNVEV (reference sequence). The CDR3 has 15 residues.

The chain links TRBV5-3 to TRBJ1-5; D remains ambiguous. TRBV5-3 is classed as an ORF, of uncertain function. The CDR3 spans 15 residues. V lost 1 base, J lost 0 bases, and 8 bases lay in between. CDR3 in amino acids: CARSLMSLSNQPQHF. For the CDR3, the DNA is TGTGCCAGAAGCTTGATGAGCCTTAGCAATCAGCCCCAGCATTTT.

The genes are TRBV1 and TRBJ1-2; the table's TRBD1 call for D was not verified on the DNA. TRBV1 is tagged as a pseudogene. This CDR3 spans 23 amino acids. The CDR3: CTSSNSNGALCRDRPWGHYGYTF. The CDR3 DNA sequence: TGCACCAGCAGCAACTCGAATGGGGCGTTGTGTCGGGACAGGCCATGGGGGCACTATGGCTACACCTTC.